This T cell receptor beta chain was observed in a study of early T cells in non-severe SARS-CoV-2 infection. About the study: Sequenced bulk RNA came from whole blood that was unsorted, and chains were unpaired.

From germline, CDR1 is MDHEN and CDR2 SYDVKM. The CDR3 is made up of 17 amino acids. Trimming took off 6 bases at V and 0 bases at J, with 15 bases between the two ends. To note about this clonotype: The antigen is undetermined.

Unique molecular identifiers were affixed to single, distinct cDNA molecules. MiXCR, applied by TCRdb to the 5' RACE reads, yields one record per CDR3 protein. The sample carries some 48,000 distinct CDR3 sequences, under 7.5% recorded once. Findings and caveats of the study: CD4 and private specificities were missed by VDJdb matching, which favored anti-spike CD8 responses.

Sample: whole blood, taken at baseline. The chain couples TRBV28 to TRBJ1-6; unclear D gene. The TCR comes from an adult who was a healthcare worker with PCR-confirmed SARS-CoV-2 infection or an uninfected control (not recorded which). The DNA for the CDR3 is TGTGCCAGCAGCCGCCCCCAGACAAACTCCTATAATTCACCCCTCCACTTT. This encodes CASSRPQTNSYNSPLHF.